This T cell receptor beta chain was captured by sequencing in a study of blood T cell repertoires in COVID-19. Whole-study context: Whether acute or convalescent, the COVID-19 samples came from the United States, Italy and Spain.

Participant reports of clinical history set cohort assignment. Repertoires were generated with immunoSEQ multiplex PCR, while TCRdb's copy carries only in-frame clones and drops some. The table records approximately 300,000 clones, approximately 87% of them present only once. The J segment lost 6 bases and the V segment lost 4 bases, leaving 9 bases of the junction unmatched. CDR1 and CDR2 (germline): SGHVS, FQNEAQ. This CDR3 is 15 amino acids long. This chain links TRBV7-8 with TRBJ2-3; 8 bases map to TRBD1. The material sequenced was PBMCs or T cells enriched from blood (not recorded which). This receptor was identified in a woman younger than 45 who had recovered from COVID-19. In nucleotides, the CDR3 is TGTGCCAGCAGCTGGGGGGCGACAGGGGATGATACGCAGTATTTT. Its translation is CASSWGATGDDTQYF.